This passage covers 22 T cell receptor beta chains from one sample sequenced in a study of Ad26.COV2.S vaccination and SARS-CoV-2 variants. Treatment noted: 19 received Ad26.COV2.S at low or high dose, single or two shots; several received placebo; per-sample allocation not given. After the first vaccine or placebo injection, samples were drawn on day 63. Only in-frame clones appear in the TCRdb table, and some are missing; sequencing was by immunoSEQ multiplex PCR. The profile shows hundreds of thousands of clones, roughly 90% of them singletons. Here the sequenced sample was peripheral blood, taken in a trial of Ad26.COV2.S vaccine versus placebo. These receptors were taken from a person aged 18-65 years who received the Ad26.COV2.S COVID-19 vaccine or a placebo.

The chain joins TRBV18 to TRBJ2-3, with 12 bases matching TRBD2. The CDR3 loop spans 18 amino acids. V gave up 4 bases and J gave up 6 bases; unmatched junction bases: 14. CDR1 and CDR2 (germline): KGHSH, LQKENI. The CDR3 protein is CASSQLPTSGSGEDTQYF. The DNA for the CDR3 is TGTGCCAGCTCACAACTACCGACTAGCGGGAGCGGCGAGGATACGCAGTATTTT.

The chain combines TRBV11-2 with TRBJ2-7, with TRBD2 identical over 9 bases. The CDR3 length is 13 residues. Germline lookup yields CDR1 SGHAT and CDR2 FQNNGV. V was clipped by 6 bases and J by 4 bases; unmatched bases: 4. The CDR3 DNA reads as TGTGCCAGCAGGGTAGCGGGAGTTTACGAGCAGTACTTC. The encoded protein is CASRVAGVYEQYF.

The gene calls are TRBV3-1 (or the pseudogene TRBV3-2) and TRBJ1-2, with no clear D. The CDR3 runs 15 residues. The V and J ends lost 3 bases and 4 bases respectively, with 15 bases between them. Per the germline V gene, CDR1 is LGHDT and CDR2 is YNNKEL (reference sequence). CDR3 loop: CASSHGLDGRYGYTF. The CDR3 coding sequence is TGTGCCAGCAGCCATGGGCTTGACGGTCGCTATGGCTACACCTTC.

This clone occurred once. The V call is TRBV19, the J call TRBJ1-5, with TRBD1 as a possible D gene (6 bases). The length of the CDR3 is 15 residues. V was trimmed by 3 bases and J by 6 bases, leaving 15 bases between them. The germline V gene has CDR1 LNHDA and CDR2 SQIVND (reference sequence). CDR3 sequence (DNA): TGTGCCAGTAGTATCAATCAGGGGATGGGTCAGCCCCAGCATTTT. Translation: CASSINQGMGQPQHF.

The V and J genes are TRBV6-6 and TRBJ1-3; no definite D call. The V gene lost 6 bases and the J gene lost 8 bases, with 14 bases spanning the gap. Germline CDR1 and CDR2: MNHNY and SVGAGI (reference sequence). The CDR3 length is 13 residues. This CDR3 reads CASSQDLPDTIYF. The CDR3 nucleotides read TGTGCCAGCAGCCAGGACCTACCTGACACCATATATTTT.

The chain combines TRBV7-2 with TRBJ1-1, with D unresolved. The CDR3 has 13 residues. The germline V gene encodes CDR1 SGHTA and CDR2 FQGNSA. Trimming pared 5 bases from V and 2 bases from J, leaving 9 bases between. The CDR3 nucleotides are TGTGCCAGCAGCCACGGCGGCAACACTGAAGCTTTCTTT. Translating gives CASSHGGNTEAFF.

The chain couples TRBV7-2 to TRBJ2-3; 8 bases fit TRBD2. V dropped 1 base and J dropped 4; count of bases not matched to a gene: 4. Germline CDR1 SGHTA, CDR2 FQGNSA. CDR3 length: 15 amino acids. The CDR3 sequence: CASSLVVAGSDTQYF. CDR3 coding DNA: TGTGCCAGCAGCTTAGTAGTAGCGGGGTCAGATACGCAGTATTTT.

J is TRBJ2-5 and V is TRBV6-5; D not certain. In germline, CDR1 is MNHEY, CDR2 SVGAGI. CDR3 size: 15 residues. The germline V and J ends were trimmed by 0 bases and 4 bases, with 12 bases remaining between them. The DNA of the CDR3 is TGTGCCAGCAGTTACTCCACCTCAGGTTCAGAGACCCAGTACTTC. It translates to CASSYSTSGSETQYF.

The genes are TRBV11-2 and TRBJ2-1; 11 bases line up with TRBD2. CDR3 length: 14 residues. V shed 1 base and J 9 bases; nucleotides not matched to a gene: 2. Germline V gene sequence: CDR1 SGHAT, CDR2 FQNNGV. The CDR3 DNA reads TGTGCCAGCAGCTTAGCACTAGCGGGAGTTGAGCAGTTCTTC. This sequence encodes CASSLALAGVEQFF. Using reference TRBV11-2 and TRBJ2-1 for the parts outside the CDR3, the full variable domain is EAGVAQSPRYKIIEKRQSVAFWCNPISGHATLYWYQQILGQGPKLLIQFQNNGVVDDSQLPKDRFSAERLKGVDSTLKIQPAKLEDSAVYLCASSLALAGVEQFFGPGTRLTVL.

This chain joins TRBV30 and TRBJ2-5; D is uncertain. The germline V and J ends were trimmed by 4 bases and 0 bases, with 6 bases remaining between them. Per germline, CDR1 GTSNPN and CDR2 SVGIG (reference sequence). This CDR3 contains 12 residues. CDR3 in amino acids: CAWTPDQETQYF. CDR3 DNA: TGTGCCTGGACACCCGACCAAGAGACCCAGTACTTC.

The chain joins TRBV5-5 to TRBJ2-7; a possible D gene is TRBD2 (6 bases). Germline V CDR1 and CDR2: SGHKS, YYEKEE (reference sequence). With 4 bases removed from V and 7 bases from J, the gap between germline ends came to 21 bases. This CDR3 comprises 15 residues. CDR3 coding DNA: TGTGCCAGCAGCCTACAGTTTGGGGCCGGGGGAGAGCAGTACTTC. Residues: CASSLQFGAGGEQYF.

This chain's CDR3 is CASRGQGAREQYF. For the CDR3, the DNA is TGTGCCAGCAGGGGACAGGGGGCGCGGGAGCAGTACTTC. This chain connects TRBV5-5 to TRBJ2-7, with 12 nucleotides matching TRBD1. The CDR3 covers 13 residues. Germline CDR1 reads SGHKS; CDR2 reads YYEKEE (reference sequence). V was pared by 5 bases and J by 7 bases, with 4 bases of the junction left unmatched.

The V and J genes are TRBV19 and TRBJ2-7; 10 bases agree with TRBD2. The CDR3 is made up of 15 amino acids. In germline, CDR1 is LNHDA, CDR2 SQIVND (reference sequence). Trimming removed 2 bases from V and 7 bases from J; junction bases left unmatched: 8. CDR3 nucleotide sequence: TGTGCCAGTAGTATATATCTAGCGGGAGAGATGGAGCAGTACTTC. Residues: CASSIYLAGEMEQYF.

This clone was observed once. The chain uses TRBV27 and TRBJ1-3; 10 nucleotides match TRBD1. V lost 6 bases to trimming and J lost 4 bases; unmatched junction nucleotides: 6. The CDR3 loop spans 15 amino acids. Germline V gives CDR1 MNHEY, CDR2 SMNVEV (reference sequence). The CDR3 coding sequence is TGTGCCAGCAGCAGGGACAGGGGACCCGGAAACACCATATATTTT. This encodes CASSRDRGPGNTIYF.

This clone turned up a few times. V and J are TRBV15 and TRBJ1-5; 10 bases are shared with TRBD1. Germline V gives CDR1 LNHNV, CDR2 YYDKDF (reference sequence). The CDR3 loop spans 17 amino acids. V shed 1 base and J 0 bases; nucleotides not matched to a gene: 3. The CDR3: CATSRGQGADSNQPQHF. CDR3 DNA: TGTGCCACCAGCAGAGGACAGGGGGCAGATAGCAATCAGCCCCAGCATTTT. The full variable domain, with the rest looked up from reference TRBV15 and TRBJ1-5, is DAMVIQNPRYQVTQFGKPVTLSCSQTLNHNVMYWYQQKSSQAPKLLFHYYDKDFNNEADTPDNFQSRRPNTSFCFLDIRSPGLGDTAMYLCATSRGQGADSNQPQHFGDGTRLSIL.

V and J are TRBV27 and TRBJ1-1; D not resolved. The V and J ends lost 3 bases and 2 bases respectively, with 7 bases between them. Germline assignment: CDR1 MNHEY and CDR2 SMNVEV (reference sequence). The length of the CDR3 is 13 residues. CDR3 DNA sequence: TGTGCCAGCAGTTTTGGGTTTAACACTGAAGCTTTCTTT. Its translation: CASSFGFNTEAFF.

The genes are TRBV6-7 and TRBJ1-1; 8 bases fit TRBD1. TRBV6-7 is flagged as an ORF with uncertain function. Trimming at V came to 6 bases and at J to 3 bases, leaving 6 bases not matched to a gene. This CDR3 has 14 residues. The CDR3, as DNA: TGTGCCAGCAGCCGCAGGGGGCGGTACACTGAAGCTTTCTTT. Protein: CASSRRGRYTEAFF.

The chain recombines TRBV18 with TRBJ2-2; weak D call: TRBD2 (5 bases). Germline CDR1 KGHSH, CDR2 LQKENI. CDR3 length: 16 residues. V was clipped by 3 bases and J by 0 bases, with 11 bases between them. The CDR3 region has the DNA TGTGCCAGCTCACCGGCCGCAGCGGCGAACACCGGGGAGCTGTTTTTT. Residues: CASSPAAAANTGELFF.

The genes are TRBV10-2 and TRBJ2-2, with 7 bases lining up with TRBD2. Trimming removed 6 bases from V and 7 bases from J; junction bases left unmatched: 5. This CDR3 is built from 13 residues. Germline V gives CDR1 WSHSY, CDR2 SAAADI. The CDR3 DNA is TGCGCCAGCAGGGCGGGAGAACACGGGGAGCTGTTTTTT. This translates into CASRAGEHGELFF.

This chain links TRBV4-2 with TRBJ1-5; 9 bases line up with TRBD1. J gave up 7 bases and V 3 bases, and 10 bases lay outside the gene matches. The CDR3 sequence is 16 residues long. The germline CDR1 and CDR2 sequences are LGHNA and YNFKEQ. The CDR3 DNA is TGTGCCAGCAGCCAGGTTGAACAGGGGGCTCGACAGCCCCAGCATTTT. It specifies CASSQVEQGARQPQHF.

In regard to this clone: Other DNA sequences in this sample translate to the same CDR3. The rearrangement joins TRBV12-3 or TRBV12-4 to TRBJ1-1; D is unresolved. The CDR3 sequence is 13 residues long. Trimming took 5 bases from V and 1 from J, leaving 8 bases between them. The CDR3: CASSPRPNTEAFF. CDR3 sequence (DNA): TGTGCCAGCAGTCCAAGACCGAACACTGAAGCTTTCTTT.

The chain joins TRBV4-2 to TRBJ1-3, with 9 bases lining up with TRBD1. Germline V gene data show CDR1 as LGHNA and CDR2 as YNFKEQ. V lost 4 bases and J lost 4; bases outside the gene matches: 5. This CDR3 has 15 amino acids. As DNA, the CDR3 is TGTGCCAGCAGCCGGCCCGGGACAGGGGGAAACACCATATATTTT. This sequence encodes CASSRPGTGGNTIYF.